This is a list of T cell receptor beta chains from one sample in a study of radiotherapy plus CTLA-4 blockade in lung cancer. This table comes from immunoSEQ multiplex PCR, and its TCRdb copy is limited to in-frame clones, with some not included. The sample includes 85,000 to 90,000 clones, more than 85% of them seen just once. Sample: peripheral blood, taken from a patient treated with radiotherapy plus ipilimumab. Every receptor here comes from a human donor with non-small cell lung cancer that progressed on radiotherapy plus ipilimumab. Each CDR3 is given with its conserved first and last residue. A D gene is named only where the DNA matches it firmly. Part of the rows lack a size; the others show once, few, many or a class for expanded clones.

size	D	J	V	CDR3	DNA
.	TRBD1	TRBJ2-7	TRBV6-1	CASNILPGQGYEQYF	TGTGCCAGCAATATTCTACCGGGACAGGGCTACGAGCAGTACTTC
.	.	TRBJ1-2	TRBV5-1	CASSLGPTINEGYTF	TGCGCCAGCAGCTTGGGGCCCACCATCAACGAAGGCTACACCTTC
.	.	TRBJ1-3	TRBV7-2	CASSTDRHSGNTIYF	TGTGCCAGCAGCACGGACCGGCACTCTGGAAACACCATATATTTT
.	.	TRBJ1-2	TRBV29-1	CSVDLEQIRNYGYTF	TGCAGCGTTGACCTTGAACAGATCCGTAACTATGGCTACACCTTC
.	.	TRBJ1-1	TRBV2	CASSYTNTEAFF	TGTGCCAGCAGCTACACTAACACTGAAGCTTTCTTT
.	TRBD2	TRBJ2-5	TRBV5-6	CASSSLAAQETQYF	TGTGCCAGCAGCTCACTAGCGGCCCAAGAGACCCAGTACTTC
.	.	TRBJ2-5	TRBV7-2	CASNNGAGETQYF	TGTGCCAGCAATAACGGAGCGGGAGAGACCCAGTACTTC
.	TRBD1	TRBJ1-2	TRBV7-6	CASSPQDRAGYTF	TGTGCCAGCAGCCCTCAGGACAGGGCTGGCTACACCTTC
.	TRBD1	TRBJ1-1	TRBV19	CASSIPGTGGNTEAFF	TGTGCCAGTAGTATCCCCGGGACAGGGGGGAACACTGAAGCTTTCTTT
.	TRBD1	TRBJ2-2	TRBV6-6	CASSLVRQGAGELFF	TGTGCCAGCAGTTTAGTAAGACAGGGCGCCGGGGAGCTGTTTTTT
.	TRBD1	TRBJ1-2	TRBV5-4	CASRLGQTNYGYTF	TGTGCCAGCAGGCTGGGACAGACTAACTATGGCTACACCTTC
few	.	TRBJ2-7	TRBV4-1	CASSQAPLGPYEQYF	TGCGCCAGCAGCCAAGCTCCCCTCGGGCCTTACGAGCAGTACTTC
.	TRBD1	TRBJ1-1	TRBV5-4	CASRYDRGNTEAFF	TGTGCCAGCAGATACGACAGGGGGAACACTGAAGCTTTCTTT
.	TRBD1	TRBJ2-2	TRBV7-9	CATQGANTGELFF	TGTGCCACACAGGGGGCCAACACCGGGGAGCTGTTTTTT
.	TRBD2	TRBJ2-7	TRBV2	CASSDPGGEQYF	TGTGCCAGCAGTGACCCGGGAGGCGAGCAGTACTTC
.	.	TRBJ1-1	TRBV7-3	CASSPGLNTEAFF	TGTGCCAGCAGCCCGGGACTAAACACTGAAGCTTTCTTT
.	.	TRBJ1-2	TRBV5-6	CASSLMGGGYGYTF	TGTGCCAGCAGCTTGATGGGGGGAGGCTATGGCTACACCTTC
.	.	TRBJ1-3	TRBV11-3	CASSLEIPWDIGNTIYF	TGTGCCAGCAGCTTAGAAATCCCTTGGGACATTGGAAACACCATATATTTT
.	TRBD2	TRBJ2-3	TRBV30	CAWSVRRLAASTDTQYF	TGTGCCTGGAGTGTACGACGTCTAGCGGCAAGCACAGATACGCAGTATTTT
.	.	TRBJ2-5	TRBV7-8	CASSLFGGGFETQYF	TGTGCCAGCAGCTTATTCGGCGGGGGCTTTGAGACCCAGTACTTC
.	TRBD2	TRBJ2-1	TRBV4-2	CASSQGTSLEGQFF	TGTGCCAGCAGCCAAGGGACTAGTTTGGAGGGGCAGTTCTTC
once	.	TRBJ2-1	TRBV7-2	CASSFLPSSYNEQFF	TGTGCCAGCAGCTTTCTCCCCAGCTCCTACAATGAGCAGTTCTTC
.	.	TRBJ1-1	TRBV30	CAWRRVNTEAFF	TGTGCCTGGAGGAGGGTGAACACTGAAGCTTTCTTT
.	.	TRBJ2-1	TRBV6-1	CASRRWDNEQFF	TGTGCCAGCAGGAGGTGGGACAATGAGCAGTTCTTC
.	.	TRBJ2-7	TRBV15	CATSRVGEQYF	TGTGCCACCAGCAGAGTGGGCGAGCAGTACTTC
.	.	TRBJ2-5	TRBV27	CASSFKETQYF	TGTGCCAGCAGTTTCAAGGAGACCCAGTACTTC
.	.	TRBJ2-7	TRBV19	CASSRQGGPEQYF	TGTGCCAGTAGTAGACAGGGAGGGCCCGAGCAGTACTTC
.	TRBD1	TRBJ1-2	TRBV6-5	CASSYSRGGIYGYTF	TGTGCCAGCAGTTACTCGAGAGGGGGCATCTATGGCTACACCTTC
few	TRBD1	TRBJ1-6	TRBV9	CASSVARGDSPLHF	TGTGCCAGCAGCGTAGCCAGGGGGGATTCACCCCTCCACTTT
.	TRBD2	TRBJ2-7	TRBV7-2	CASSPGGGLGGEQYF	TGTGCCAGCAGCCCCGGCGGGGGGCTTGGGGGCGAGCAGTACTTC
few	TRBD1	TRBJ1-2	TRBV11-3	CASSLGTGDYGYTF	TGTGCCAGCAGCTTAGGGACAGGGGACTATGGCTACACCTTC
once	.	TRBJ1-1	TRBV5-6	CASRPEGLGNTEAFF	TGTGCCAGCAGGCCCGAGGGGCTTGGGAACACTGAAGCTTTCTTT
.	.	TRBJ1-4	TRBV5-8	CASRVGGPLYEKLFF	TGTGCCAGCAGAGTGGGAGGGCCCCTTTATGAAAAACTGTTTTTT
.	.	TRBJ1-1	TRBV18	CASSNMGNTEAFF	TGTGCCAGCTCGAATATGGGTAACACTGAAGCTTTCTTT
.	TRBD1	TRBJ2-7	TRBV5-4	CASSFGQGAAYEQYF	TGTGCCAGCAGCTTCGGACAGGGGGCGGCCTACGAGCAGTACTTC
.	.	TRBJ2-7	TRBV29-1	CSVPGTPEQYF	TGCAGCGTCCCCGGGACACCCGAGCAGTACTTC
once	.	TRBJ1-4	TRBV7-9	CASSLSGARNEKLFF	TGTGCCAGCAGCTTAAGTGGGGCCAGAAATGAAAAACTGTTTTTT
.	.	TRBJ2-5	TRBV4-2	CASSPDDGETQYF	TGTGCCAGCAGCCCTGACGACGGGGAGACCCAGTACTTC
.	.	TRBJ2-7	TRBV30	CAWGNPVGRMVSYEQYF	TGTGCCTGGGGAAACCCTGTAGGACGGATGGTCTCCTACGAGCAGTACTTC
.	.	TRBJ2-3	TRBV27	CASSQVGRNTDTQYF	TGTGCCAGCAGTCAAGTTGGCAGAAACACAGATACGCAGTATTTT
.	.	TRBJ1-4	TRBV9	CASSVGAGPGEKLFF	TGTGCCAGCAGCGTAGGGGCAGGGCCGGGTGAAAAACTGTTTTTT
once	.	TRBJ2-2	TRBV27	CASSLRTQTWGTGELFF	TGTGCCAGCAGTTTACGGACTCAGACATGGGGCACCGGGGAGCTGTTTTTT
few	.	TRBJ1-1	TRBV6-6	CASSLGENTEAFF	TGTGCCAGCAGTCTAGGGGAGAACACTGAAGCTTTCTTT
.	TRBD1	TRBJ2-3	TRBV18	CASSPQTGGGSMGSTDTQYF	TGTGCCAGCTCACCACAGACAGGGGGCGGCTCGATGGGGAGCACAGATACGCAGTATTTT
.	.	TRBJ1-1	TRBV5-1	CASSLERPGGTEAFF	TGCGCCAGCAGCTTGGAGCGGCCGGGAGGCACTGAAGCTTTCTTT
.	.	TRBJ2-1	TRBV2	CASTSVGLVEQFF	TGTGCCAGCACCTCTGTTGGGTTGGTTGAGCAGTTCTTC
.	TRBD2	TRBJ2-7	TRBV4-1	CASSQGGGWDEQYF	TGCGCCAGCAGCCAAGGCGGGGGATGGGACGAGCAGTACTTC
.	TRBD1	TRBJ1-2	TRBV7-9	CASSLALGQGLYGYTF	TGTGCCAGCAGCTTAGCGCTAGGACAGGGTCTCTATGGCTACACCTTC
.	.	TRBJ2-1	TRBV5-8	CASSLLVYFSNEQFF	TGTGCCAGCAGCTTGTTAGTGTACTTCTCTAATGAGCAGTTCTTC
.	.	TRBJ1-2	TRBV6-5	CASSYSTDRTHGYTF	TGTGCCAGCAGTTACTCGACGGACAGAACCCATGGCTACACCTTC
.	.	TRBJ2-3	TRBV9	CASGGGGTDTQYF	TGTGCCAGTGGGGGCGGCGGCACAGATACGCAGTATTTT
.	.	TRBJ1-5	TRBV28	CASSFAGRGGSNQPQHF	TGTGCCAGCAGTTTTGCGGGGAGGGGGGGTAGCAATCAGCCCCAGCATTTT
.	.	TRBJ2-3	TRBV4-1	CASSQEATTDTQYF	TGCGCCAGCAGCCAAGAGGCGACCACAGATACGCAGTATTTT
.	.	TRBJ2-2	TRBV6-5	CASSYARSGYTGELFF	TGTGCCAGCAGTTACGCGAGATCCGGGTACACCGGGGAGCTGTTTTTT